The source of this TCR beta chain is a study of T cell responses to AZD1222 COVID-19 vaccine. Second doses were pooled across both intervals (about 4 or about 12 weeks). Trimming removed 5 bases at V and 3 bases at J, with 14 bases between. Germline assignment: CDR1 LGHDT and CDR2 YNNKEL (reference sequence). The CDR3 consists of 15 residues. Data came from immunoSEQ multiplex PCR; TCRdb stores just in-frame clones and leaves some out. The repertoire holds more than 85,000 clones, with roughly 86% as singletons. Sample: peripheral blood, taken 28 days after the second AZD1222 dose. This TCR derives from an adult who received the AZD1222 COVID-19 vaccine. The V and J genes are TRBV3-1 (or the pseudogene TRBV3-2) and TRBJ1-5; weak D call: TRBD1 (5 bases). The CDR3 loop reads CASSVGSGPNQPQHF. In DNA form, the CDR3 reads TGTGCCAGCAGCGTGGGGTCGGGGCCCAATCAGCCCCAGCATTTT.